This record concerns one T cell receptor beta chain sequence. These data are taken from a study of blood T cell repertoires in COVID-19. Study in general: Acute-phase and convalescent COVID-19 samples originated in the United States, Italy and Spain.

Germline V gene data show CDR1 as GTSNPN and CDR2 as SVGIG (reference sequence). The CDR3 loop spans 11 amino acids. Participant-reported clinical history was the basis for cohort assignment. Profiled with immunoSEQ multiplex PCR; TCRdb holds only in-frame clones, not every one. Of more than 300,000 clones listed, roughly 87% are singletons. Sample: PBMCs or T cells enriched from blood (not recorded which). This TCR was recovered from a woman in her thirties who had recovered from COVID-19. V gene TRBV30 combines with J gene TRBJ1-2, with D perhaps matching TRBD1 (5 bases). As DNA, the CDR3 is TGTGCAAGCAAGGCAGCAGGGGGCTACACCTTC. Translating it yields CASKAAGGYTF.